The clone carrying this T cell receptor (beta chain) appeared a few times. As yet, its antigen is unknown. CDR3 length: 12 residues. Trimming left V 4 bases short and J 5 bases short, with 11 bases between. Per the germline V gene, CDR1 is SQVTM and CDR2 is ANQGSEA. The data are from a study of response to subunit inactivated influenza vaccine. TCRdb independently ran MiXCR on the RT-PCR reads; one entry per CDR3 protein. Among 590,000 or so distinct CDR3 sequences, around 15% were seen once, and the ten largest hold about 7.4%. Study outcomes and limitations: It was suggested by the authors that few new T cells are recruited by each seasonal influenza vaccination.

The TCR sequence derives from a man aged 50 to 59 who received an inactivated influenza vaccine. Sequencing used PBMCs from blood, obtained less than 15 days before vaccination. This chain connects TRBV29-1 to TRBJ2-5; D is unclear. The CDR3, as DNA: TGCAGCGTTGGGTACCGGTTGGAGACCCAGTACTTC. This sequence encodes CSVGYRLETQYF.